The T cell receptor beta chain described here comes from a study of cytomegalovirus exposure and HLA in healthy donors. Only one count was recorded for this clone. PCR involved 60 Vbeta and 13 Jbeta primers. Sequenced by immunoSEQ multiplex PCR; TCRdb stores in-frame clones only, minus some. The data show about 110,000 clones, about 80% seen once. The V gene's germline CDR1 is LNHDA and CDR2 SQIVND (reference sequence). CDR3 length equals 16 residues. J gave up 4 bases and V 3 bases, and 6 bases lay outside the gene matches. Input material: PBMCs. This sequence originates from a woman aged 60-70 years in good health and CMV-seropositive. The V call is TRBV19, the J call TRBJ2-7; 13 bases are shared with TRBD2. CDR3 nucleotide sequence: TGTGCCAGTAGTATGGGGGGGACTAGCGGGATGTACGAGCAGTACTTC. Amino acids: CASSMGGTSGMYEQYF.